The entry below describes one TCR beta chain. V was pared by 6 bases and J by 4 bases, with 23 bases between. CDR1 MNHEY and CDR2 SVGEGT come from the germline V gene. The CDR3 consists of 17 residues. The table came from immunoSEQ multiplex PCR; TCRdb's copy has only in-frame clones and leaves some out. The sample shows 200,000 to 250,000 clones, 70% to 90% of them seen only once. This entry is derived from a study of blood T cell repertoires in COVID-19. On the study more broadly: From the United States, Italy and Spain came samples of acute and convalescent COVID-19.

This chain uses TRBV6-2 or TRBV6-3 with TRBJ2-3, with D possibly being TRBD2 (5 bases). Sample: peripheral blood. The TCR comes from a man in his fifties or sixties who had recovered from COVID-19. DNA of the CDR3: TGTGCCAGCAGCCCTGTTTCCGGAGAGGGTCGAGCAGATACGCAGTATTTT. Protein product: CASSPVSGEGRADTQYF.